The TCR beta chain under discussion was sequenced for a study of OX40 agonist ivuxolimab in advanced cancers. About this clone itself: Its antigen is undetermined.

Study-wide results and caveats: Clones of CD4+ and CD8+ blood T cells grew by week 6 at doses of 0.1 to 3.0 mg/kg. Low normalized T-cell clonal expansion was additionally recorded for some nonresponders. Expanded peripheral T-cell antigen specificity went undetermined.

Germline V gene lookup returns CDR1 SGHRS and CDR2 YFSETQ. This CDR3 has 14 residues. With 1 base removed from V and 2 bases from J, the gap between germline ends came to 8 bases. This table comes from immunoSEQ multiplex PCR, and its TCRdb copy is limited to in-frame clones, with some not included. This table holds 44,000 or so clones, about four fifths found once. The sequencing used CD4+ or CD8+ T cells sorted from blood, collected in a trial of the OX40 agonist ivuxolimab. The V and J genes are TRBV5-1 and TRBJ2-3; D is perhaps TRBD1 (5 bases). The receptor comes from an adult with an advanced solid tumor such as melanoma, head and neck, liver or kidney cancer. The CDR3 DNA is TGCGCCAGCAGCTTGCAGGGCCTCACAGATACGCAGTATTTT. It translates to CASSLQGLTDTQYF.